This T cell receptor (beta chain) is drawn from a study of T cell repertoires in cytomegalovirus infection. General study results and limits: CMV carriers with the relevant HLA were identified by cumulative public TCR beta family frequency.

This clonotype was seen repeatedly, ten times or more. As yet, its antigen is unknown. TCRdb called the reads again in MiXCR, with one record for every CDR3 protein. The sample records roughly 320,000 distinct CDR3 sequences, approximately 8.9% being singletons. The junction had 7 bases not matched to a gene; V was cut back by 5 bases and J by 5 bases. This CDR3 comprises 15 residues. Germline V gene sequence: CDR1 SGHTA, CDR2 FQGTGA. The genes are TRBV7-3 and TRBJ2-1, with 9 bases identical to TRBD1. The sequencing sample was made of PBMCs. This sequence was found in a human donor in good health (CMV status not recorded). Some clones in this sample may be carry-over from other donors' samples. Written as DNA, the CDR3 is TGTGCCAGCAGCCTTACACAGGGGGCGAACAATGAGCAGTTCTTC. The encoded protein is CASSLTQGANNEQFF. The complete variable domain, with remaining parts taken from reference TRBV7-3 and TRBJ2-1, reads GAGVSQTPSNKVTEKGKYVELRCDPISGHTALYWYRQSLGQGPEFLIYFQGTGAADDSGLPNDRFFAVRPEGSVSTLKIQRTERGDSAVYLCASSLTQGANNEQFFGPGTRLTVL.